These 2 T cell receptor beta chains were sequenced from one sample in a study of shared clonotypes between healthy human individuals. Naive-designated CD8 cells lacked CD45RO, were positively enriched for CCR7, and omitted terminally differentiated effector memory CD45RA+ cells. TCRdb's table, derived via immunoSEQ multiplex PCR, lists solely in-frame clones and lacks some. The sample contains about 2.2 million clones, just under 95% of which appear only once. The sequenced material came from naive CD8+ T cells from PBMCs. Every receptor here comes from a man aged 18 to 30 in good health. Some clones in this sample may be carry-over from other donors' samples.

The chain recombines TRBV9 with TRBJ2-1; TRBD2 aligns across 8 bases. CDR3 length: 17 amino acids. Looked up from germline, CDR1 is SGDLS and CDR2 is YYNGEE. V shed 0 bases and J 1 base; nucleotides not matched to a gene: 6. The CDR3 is CASSVVREAPSYNEQFF. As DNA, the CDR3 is TGTGCCAGCAGCGTAGTGCGGGAGGCCCCATCCTACAATGAGCAGTTCTTC.

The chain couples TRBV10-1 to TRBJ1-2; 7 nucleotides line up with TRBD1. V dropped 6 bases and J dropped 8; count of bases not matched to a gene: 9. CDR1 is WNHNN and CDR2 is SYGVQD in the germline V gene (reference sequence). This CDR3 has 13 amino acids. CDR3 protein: CASSTGAGVGYTF. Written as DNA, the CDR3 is TGCGCCAGCAGCACAGGGGCGGGGGTCGGCTACACCTTC.